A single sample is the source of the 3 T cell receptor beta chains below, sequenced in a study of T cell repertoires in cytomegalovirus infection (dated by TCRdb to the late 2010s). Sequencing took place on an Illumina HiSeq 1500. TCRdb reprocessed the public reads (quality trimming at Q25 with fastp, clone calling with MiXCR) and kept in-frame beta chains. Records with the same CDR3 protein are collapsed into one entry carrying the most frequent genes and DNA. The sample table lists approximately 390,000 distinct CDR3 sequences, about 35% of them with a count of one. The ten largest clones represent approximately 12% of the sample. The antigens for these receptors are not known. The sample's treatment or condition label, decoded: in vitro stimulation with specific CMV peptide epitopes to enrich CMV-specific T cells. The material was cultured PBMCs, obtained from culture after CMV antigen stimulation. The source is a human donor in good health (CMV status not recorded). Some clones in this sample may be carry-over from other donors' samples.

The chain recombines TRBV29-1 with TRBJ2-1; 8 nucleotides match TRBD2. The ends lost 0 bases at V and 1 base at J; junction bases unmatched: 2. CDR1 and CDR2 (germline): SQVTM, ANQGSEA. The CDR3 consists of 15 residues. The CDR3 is CSVEDRGGSYNEQFF. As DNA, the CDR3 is TGCAGCGTTGAAGATCGGGGGGGTTCCTACAATGAGCAGTTCTTC.

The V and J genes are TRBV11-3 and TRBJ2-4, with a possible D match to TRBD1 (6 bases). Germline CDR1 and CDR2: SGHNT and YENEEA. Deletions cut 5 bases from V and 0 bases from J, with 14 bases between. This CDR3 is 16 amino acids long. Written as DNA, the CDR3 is TGTGCCAGCAGCCAAGGACAGATACTAGCCAAAAACATTCAGTACTTC. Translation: CASSQGQILAKNIQYF. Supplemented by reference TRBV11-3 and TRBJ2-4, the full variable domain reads EAGVVQSPRYKIIEKKQPVAFWCNPISGHNTLYWYLQNLGQGPELLIRYENEEAVDDSQLPKDRFSAERLKGVDSTLKIQPAELGDSAVYLCASSQGQILAKNIQYFGAGTRLSVL.

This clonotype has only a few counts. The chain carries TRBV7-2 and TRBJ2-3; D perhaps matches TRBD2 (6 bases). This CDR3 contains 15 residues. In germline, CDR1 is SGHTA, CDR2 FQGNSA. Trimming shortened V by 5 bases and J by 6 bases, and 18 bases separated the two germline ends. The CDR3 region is CASSPWTRRGDTQYF. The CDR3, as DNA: TGTGCCAGCAGCCCCTGGACCCGTCGGGGGGATACGCAGTATTTT. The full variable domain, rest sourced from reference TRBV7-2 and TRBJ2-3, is GAGVSQSPSNKVTEKGKDVELRCDPISGHTALYWYRQSLGQGLEFLIYFQGNSAPDKSGLPSDRFSAERTGGSVSTLTIQRTQQEDSAVYLCASSPWTRRGDTQYFGPGTRLTVL.